This section outlines one TCR beta chain sequence together with its context. At one boundary the junction diverges from the germline segment, which might be a read error. Ages ranged from about 18 to 90 years, with residence in 24 US areas. Individuals in the exposed group had encountered a COVID-19 case within 2 weeks preceding study entry. The source of the sample is a study of blood T cell repertoires in COVID-19. Study as a whole: Sample material is recorded as cDNA or gDNA derived from T cells, B-cell-depleted T cells, or PBMCs.

Per germline, CDR1 SGHRS and CDR2 YFSETQ. The CDR3 loop spans 15 amino acids. Study processing details: Reference gene primers were amplified, and this amplification served to estimate nucleated cell counts. Libraries were prepared by immunoSEQ multiplex PCR; TCRdb keeps only in-frame clonotypes and omits some of them. V, J and clone size are taken as reported in that table, and D and trimming were inferred from the DNA itself. The sample includes about 250,000 clones, over 75% seen only once; the top ten take around 3%. The sequence derives from a woman between 40 and 55 years old who had been exposed to COVID-19. Sample: PBMCs or T cells enriched from blood (not recorded which). The rearrangement uses TRBV5-1 and TRBJ1-2, with TRBD1 matching 7 bases. CDR3 DNA sequence: TGTGCCAGCAGCACAGGTACAGGGGCCTCCTATGGCTACACCTTC. Protein product: CASSTGTGASYGYTF.